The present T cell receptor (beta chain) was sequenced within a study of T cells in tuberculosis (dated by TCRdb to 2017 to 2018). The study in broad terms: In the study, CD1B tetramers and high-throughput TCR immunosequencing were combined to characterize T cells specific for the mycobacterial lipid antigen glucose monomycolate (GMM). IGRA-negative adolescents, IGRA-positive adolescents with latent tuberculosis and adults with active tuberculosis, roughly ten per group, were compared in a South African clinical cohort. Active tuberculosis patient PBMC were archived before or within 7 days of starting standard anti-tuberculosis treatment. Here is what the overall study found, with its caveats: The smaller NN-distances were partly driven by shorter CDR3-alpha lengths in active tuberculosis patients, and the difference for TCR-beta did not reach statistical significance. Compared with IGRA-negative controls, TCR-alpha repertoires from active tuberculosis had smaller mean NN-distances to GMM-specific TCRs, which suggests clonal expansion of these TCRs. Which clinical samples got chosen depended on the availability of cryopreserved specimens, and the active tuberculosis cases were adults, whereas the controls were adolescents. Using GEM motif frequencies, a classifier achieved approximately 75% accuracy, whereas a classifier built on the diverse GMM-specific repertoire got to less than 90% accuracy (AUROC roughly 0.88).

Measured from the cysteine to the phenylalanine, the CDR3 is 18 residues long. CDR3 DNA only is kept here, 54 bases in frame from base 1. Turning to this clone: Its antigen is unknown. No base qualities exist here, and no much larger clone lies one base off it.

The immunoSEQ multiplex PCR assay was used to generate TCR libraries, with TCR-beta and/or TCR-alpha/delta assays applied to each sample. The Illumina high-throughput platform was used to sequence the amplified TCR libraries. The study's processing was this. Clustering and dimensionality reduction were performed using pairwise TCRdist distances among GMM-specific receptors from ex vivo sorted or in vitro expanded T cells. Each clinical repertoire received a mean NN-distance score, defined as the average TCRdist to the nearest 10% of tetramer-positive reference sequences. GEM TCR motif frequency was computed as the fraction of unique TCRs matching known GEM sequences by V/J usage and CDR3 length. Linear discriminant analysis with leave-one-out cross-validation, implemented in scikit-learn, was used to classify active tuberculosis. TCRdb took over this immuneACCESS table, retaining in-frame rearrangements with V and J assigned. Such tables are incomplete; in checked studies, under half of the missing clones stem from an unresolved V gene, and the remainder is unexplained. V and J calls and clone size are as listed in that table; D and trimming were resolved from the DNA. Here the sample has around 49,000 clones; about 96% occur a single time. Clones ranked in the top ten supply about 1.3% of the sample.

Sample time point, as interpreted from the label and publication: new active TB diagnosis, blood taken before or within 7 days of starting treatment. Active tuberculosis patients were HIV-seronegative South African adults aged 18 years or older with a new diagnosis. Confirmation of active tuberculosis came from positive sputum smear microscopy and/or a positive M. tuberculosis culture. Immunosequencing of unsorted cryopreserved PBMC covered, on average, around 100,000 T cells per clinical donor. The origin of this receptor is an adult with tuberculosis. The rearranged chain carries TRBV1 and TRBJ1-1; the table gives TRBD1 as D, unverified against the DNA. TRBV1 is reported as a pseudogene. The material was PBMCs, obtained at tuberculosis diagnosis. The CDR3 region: CTSSQDRGGPWKNTEAFF. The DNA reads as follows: TGCACCAGCAGCCAAGATCGAGGGGGACCCTGGAAGAACACTGAAGCTTTCTTT.